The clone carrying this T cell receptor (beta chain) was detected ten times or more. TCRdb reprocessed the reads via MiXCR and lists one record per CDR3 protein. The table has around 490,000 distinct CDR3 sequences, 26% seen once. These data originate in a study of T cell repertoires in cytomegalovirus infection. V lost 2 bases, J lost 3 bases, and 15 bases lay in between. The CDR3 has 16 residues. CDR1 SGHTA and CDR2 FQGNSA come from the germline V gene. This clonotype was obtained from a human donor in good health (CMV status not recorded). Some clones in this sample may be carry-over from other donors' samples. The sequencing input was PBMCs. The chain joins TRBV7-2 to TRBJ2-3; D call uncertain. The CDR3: CASSLPKTSLTDTQYF. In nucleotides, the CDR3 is TGTGCCAGCAGCTTACCTAAGACTTCTCTAACAGATACGCAGTATTTT.